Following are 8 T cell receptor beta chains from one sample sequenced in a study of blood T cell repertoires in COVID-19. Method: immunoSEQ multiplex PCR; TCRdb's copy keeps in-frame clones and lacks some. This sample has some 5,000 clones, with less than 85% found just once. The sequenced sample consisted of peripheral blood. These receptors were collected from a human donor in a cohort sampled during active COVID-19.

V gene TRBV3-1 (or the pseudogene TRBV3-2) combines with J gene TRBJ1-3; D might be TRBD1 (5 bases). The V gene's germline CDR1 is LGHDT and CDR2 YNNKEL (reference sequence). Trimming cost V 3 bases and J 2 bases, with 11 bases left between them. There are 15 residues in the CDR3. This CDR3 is CASSQKGLAGNTIYF. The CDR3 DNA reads TGTGCCAGCAGCCAGAAGGGGCTAGCTGGAAACACCATATATTTT.

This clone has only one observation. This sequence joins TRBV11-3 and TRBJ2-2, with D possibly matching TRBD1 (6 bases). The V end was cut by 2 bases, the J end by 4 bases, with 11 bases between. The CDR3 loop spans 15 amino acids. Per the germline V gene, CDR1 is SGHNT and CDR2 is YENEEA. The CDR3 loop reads CASSLRTAVTGELFF. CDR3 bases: TGTGCCAGCAGCTTAAGGACAGCGGTCACCGGGGAGCTGTTTTTT. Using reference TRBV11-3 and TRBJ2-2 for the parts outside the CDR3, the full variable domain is EAGVVQSPRYKIIEKKQPVAFWCNPISGHNTLYWYLQNLGQGPELLIRYENEEAVDDSQLPKDRFSAERLKGVDSTLKIQPAELGDSAVYLCASSLRTAVTGELFFGEGSRLTVL.

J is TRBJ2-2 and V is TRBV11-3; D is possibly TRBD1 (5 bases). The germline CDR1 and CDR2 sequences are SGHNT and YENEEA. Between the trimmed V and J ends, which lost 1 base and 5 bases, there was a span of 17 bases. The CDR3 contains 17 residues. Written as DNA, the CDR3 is TGTGCCAGCAGCTTAGGAGGATGGCTAAAGGGGACCGGGGAGCTGTTTTTT. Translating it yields CASSLGGWLKGTGELFF.

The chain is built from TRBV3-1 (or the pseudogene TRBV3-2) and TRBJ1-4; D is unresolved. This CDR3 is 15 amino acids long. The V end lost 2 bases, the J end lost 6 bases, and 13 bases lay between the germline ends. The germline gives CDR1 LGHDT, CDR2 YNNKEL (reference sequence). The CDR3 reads CASSQTEVGDEKLFF. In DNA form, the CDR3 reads TGTGCCAGCAGCCAAACTGAGGTCGGAGATGAAAAACTGTTTTTT.

In DNA, the CDR3 is TGTGCCAGCAGCCAAGGCTCTAGCGGGAGTTACGAGCAGTACTTC. This codes for CASSQGSSGSYEQYF. J is TRBJ2-7 and V is TRBV3-1 (or the pseudogene TRBV3-2); 10 bases match TRBD2. The CDR3 contains 15 residues. Germline V gene data show CDR1 as LGHDT and CDR2 as YNNKEL (reference sequence). Trimming took 1 base from V and 4 from J; bases not matched to a gene: 4.

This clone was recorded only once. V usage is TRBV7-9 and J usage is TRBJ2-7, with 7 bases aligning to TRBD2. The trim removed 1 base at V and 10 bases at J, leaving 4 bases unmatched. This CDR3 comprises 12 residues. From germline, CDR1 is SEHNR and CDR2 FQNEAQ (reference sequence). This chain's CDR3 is CASSLETSFQYF. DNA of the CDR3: TGTGCCAGCAGCTTAGAGACTAGCTTCCAGTACTTC.

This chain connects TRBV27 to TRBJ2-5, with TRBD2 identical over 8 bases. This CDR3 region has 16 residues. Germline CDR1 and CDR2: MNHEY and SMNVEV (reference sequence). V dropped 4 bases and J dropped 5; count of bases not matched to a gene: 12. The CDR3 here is CASSSETGGPGETQYF. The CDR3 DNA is TGTGCCAGCAGTTCGGAGACGGGAGGGCCAGGGGAGACCCAGTACTTC.

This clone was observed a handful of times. The DNA of the CDR3 is TGTGCCAGTAGTATAATTGAGAGGGGCAATCAGCCCCAGCATTTT. This encodes CASSIIERGNQPQHF. The J gene is TRBJ1-5, the V gene TRBV19; D is unresolved. V was cut by 2 bases and J by 2 bases, with 10 bases left in between. Germline V gene lookup returns CDR1 LNHDA and CDR2 SQIVND (reference sequence). The CDR3 length is 15 residues.